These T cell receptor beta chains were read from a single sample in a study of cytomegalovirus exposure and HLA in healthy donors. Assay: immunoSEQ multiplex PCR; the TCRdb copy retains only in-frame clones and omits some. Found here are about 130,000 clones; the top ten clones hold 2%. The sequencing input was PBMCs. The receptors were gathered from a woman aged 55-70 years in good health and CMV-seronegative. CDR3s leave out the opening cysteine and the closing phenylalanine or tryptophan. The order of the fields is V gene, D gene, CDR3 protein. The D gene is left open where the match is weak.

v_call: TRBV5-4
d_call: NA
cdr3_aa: ASSLRTGTYGYT

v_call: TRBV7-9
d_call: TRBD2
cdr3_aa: ASSPGRAGVGLNEQF

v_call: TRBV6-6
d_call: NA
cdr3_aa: ASSSFGQLMNQPQH

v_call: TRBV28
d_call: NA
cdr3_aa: ASRPQATAYNEQF

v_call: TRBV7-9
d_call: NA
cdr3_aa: ASSLGEEGYT

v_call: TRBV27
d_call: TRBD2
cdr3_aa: ASSFVAGSKNIQY

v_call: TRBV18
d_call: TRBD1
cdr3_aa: ASSPLDNYRGGGNTEAF

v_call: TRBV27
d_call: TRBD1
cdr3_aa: ASRRVQGDNQPQH

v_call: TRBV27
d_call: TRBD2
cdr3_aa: ATGWGGTYEQY

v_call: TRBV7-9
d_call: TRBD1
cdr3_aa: ASSFVLSGQVRHEQY

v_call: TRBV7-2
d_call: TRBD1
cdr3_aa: ASSSTGRRTDTQY

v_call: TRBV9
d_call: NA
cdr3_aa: ASSVYSGLYTDTQY

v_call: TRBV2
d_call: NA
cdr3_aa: ASSNYEQY

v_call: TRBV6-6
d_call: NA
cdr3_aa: ASSAYEGGNQPQH

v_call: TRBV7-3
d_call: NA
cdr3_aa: ASSSGTTYTEAF

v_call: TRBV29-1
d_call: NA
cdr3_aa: STRLTTEETQY

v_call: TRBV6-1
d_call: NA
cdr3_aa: ASSAGNVRNQPQH

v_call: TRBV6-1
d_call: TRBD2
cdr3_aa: ASSDLSGRLSEQY

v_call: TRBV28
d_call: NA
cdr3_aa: ASSSAGLPNNEKLF

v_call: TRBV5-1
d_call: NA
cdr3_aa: ASSLGRQDYGYT

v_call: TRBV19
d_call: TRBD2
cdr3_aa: ASRVGLAGATGELF

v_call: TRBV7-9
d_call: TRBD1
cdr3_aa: ASSLGQGGDEQY

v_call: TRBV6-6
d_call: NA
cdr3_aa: ASSAQTLYEQY

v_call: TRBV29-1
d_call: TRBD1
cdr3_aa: SVERNRGLGYT

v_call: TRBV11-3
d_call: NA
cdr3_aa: ASSLGGSYSWHYEQY

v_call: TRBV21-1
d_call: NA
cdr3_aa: ASSKVWRELNSPLH

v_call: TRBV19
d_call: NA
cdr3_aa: ASSIGSGGAGANEQF

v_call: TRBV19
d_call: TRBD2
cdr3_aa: ASSTRPVAGVTDTQY

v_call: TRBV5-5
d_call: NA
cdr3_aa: ASSSQYEQY

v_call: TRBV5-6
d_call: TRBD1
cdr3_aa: ASSPRDRVISTQY

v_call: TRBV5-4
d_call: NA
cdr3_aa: ASSLGQRKQF

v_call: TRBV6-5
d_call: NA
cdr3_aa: ASSGGYEQY